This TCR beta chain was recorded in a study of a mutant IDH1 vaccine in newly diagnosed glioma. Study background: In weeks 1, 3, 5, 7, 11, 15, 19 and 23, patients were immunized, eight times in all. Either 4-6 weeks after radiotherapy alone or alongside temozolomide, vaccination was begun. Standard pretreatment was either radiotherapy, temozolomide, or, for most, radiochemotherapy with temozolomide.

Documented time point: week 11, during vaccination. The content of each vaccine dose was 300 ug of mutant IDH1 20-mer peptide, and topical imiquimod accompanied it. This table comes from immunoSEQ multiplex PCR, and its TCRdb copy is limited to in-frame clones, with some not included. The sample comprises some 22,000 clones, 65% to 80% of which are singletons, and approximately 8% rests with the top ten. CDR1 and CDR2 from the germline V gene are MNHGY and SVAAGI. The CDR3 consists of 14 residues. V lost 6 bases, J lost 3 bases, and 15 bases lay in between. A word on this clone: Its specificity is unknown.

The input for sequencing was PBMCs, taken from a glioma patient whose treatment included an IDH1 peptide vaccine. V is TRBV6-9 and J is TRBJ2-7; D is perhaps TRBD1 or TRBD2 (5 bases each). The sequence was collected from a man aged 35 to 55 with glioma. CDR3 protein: CASSTGPQHYEQYF. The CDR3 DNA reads TGTGCCAGCAGCACGGGACCTCAACACTACGAGCAGTACTTC.